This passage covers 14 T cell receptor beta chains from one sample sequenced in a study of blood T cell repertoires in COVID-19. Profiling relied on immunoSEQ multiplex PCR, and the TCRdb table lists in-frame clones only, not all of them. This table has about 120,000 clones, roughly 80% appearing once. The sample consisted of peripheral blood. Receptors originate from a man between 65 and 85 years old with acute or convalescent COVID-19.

Written as DNA, the CDR3 is TGTGCTAGTGGTTTGGTAGCATTCAGGGGGCGAGCAGCTTATACGCAGTATTTT. Protein sequence: CASGLVAFRGRAAYTQYF. This sequence joins TRBV12-5 and TRBJ2-3; 8 nucleotides align to TRBD1. CDR1 is LGHNT, CDR2 FRNRAP, per germline. CDR3 length: 18 amino acids. V lost 0 bases to trimming and J lost 7 bases; unmatched junction nucleotides: 15.

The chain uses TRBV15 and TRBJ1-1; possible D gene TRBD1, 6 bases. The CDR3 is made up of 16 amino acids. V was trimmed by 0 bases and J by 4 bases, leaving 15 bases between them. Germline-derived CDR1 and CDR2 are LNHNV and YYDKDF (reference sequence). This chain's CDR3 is CATSRDGGGGLTEAFF. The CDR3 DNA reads TGTGCCACCAGCAGAGATGGTGGGGGGGGCCTCACTGAAGCTTTCTTT.

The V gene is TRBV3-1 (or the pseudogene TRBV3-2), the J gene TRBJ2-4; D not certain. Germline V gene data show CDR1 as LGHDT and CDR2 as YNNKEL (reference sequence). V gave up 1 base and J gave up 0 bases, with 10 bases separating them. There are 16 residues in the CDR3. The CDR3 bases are TGTGCCAGCAGCCAAGGACTTTCACTAGCCAAAAACATTCAGTACTTC. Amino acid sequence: CASSQGLSLAKNIQYF.

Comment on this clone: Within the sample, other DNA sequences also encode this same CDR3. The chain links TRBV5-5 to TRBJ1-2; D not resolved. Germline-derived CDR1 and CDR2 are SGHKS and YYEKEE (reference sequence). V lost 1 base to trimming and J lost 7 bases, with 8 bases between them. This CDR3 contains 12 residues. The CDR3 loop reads CASSLKGGGYTF. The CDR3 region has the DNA TGTGCCAGCAGCTTGAAAGGAGGTGGCTACACCTTC.

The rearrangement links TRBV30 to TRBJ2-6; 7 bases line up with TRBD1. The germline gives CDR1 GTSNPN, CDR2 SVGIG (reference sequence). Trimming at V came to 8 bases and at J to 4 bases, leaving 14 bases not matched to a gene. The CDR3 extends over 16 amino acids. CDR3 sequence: CAGGYRGISGANVLTF. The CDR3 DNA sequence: TGTGCCGGGGGTTACAGGGGAATCTCAGGGGCCAACGTCCTGACTTTC. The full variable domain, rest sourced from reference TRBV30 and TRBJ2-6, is SQTIHQWPATLVQPVGSPLSLECTVEGTSNPNLYWYRQAAGRGLQLLFYSVGIGQISSEVPQNLSASRPQDRQFILSSKKLLLSDSGFYLCAGGYRGISGANVLTFGAGSRLTVL.

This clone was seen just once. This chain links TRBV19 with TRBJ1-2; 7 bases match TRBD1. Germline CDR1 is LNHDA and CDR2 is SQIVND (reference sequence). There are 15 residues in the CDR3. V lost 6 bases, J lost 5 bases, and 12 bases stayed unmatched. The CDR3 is CASSTGQERLYGYTF. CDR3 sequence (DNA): TGTGCCAGTAGCACTGGACAGGAAAGACTTTATGGCTACACCTTC.

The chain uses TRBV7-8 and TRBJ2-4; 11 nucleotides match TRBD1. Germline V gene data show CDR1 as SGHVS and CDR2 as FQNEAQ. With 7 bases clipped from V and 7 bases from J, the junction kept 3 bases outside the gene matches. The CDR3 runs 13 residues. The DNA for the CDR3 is TGTGCCAGCAAGGGACAGGGGGGCAACATTCAGTACTTC. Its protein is CASKGQGGNIQYF.

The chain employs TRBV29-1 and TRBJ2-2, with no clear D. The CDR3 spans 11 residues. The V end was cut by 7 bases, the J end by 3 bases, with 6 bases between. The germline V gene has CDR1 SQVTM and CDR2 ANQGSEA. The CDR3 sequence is CSALYTGELFF. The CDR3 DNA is TGCAGCGCCTTATACACCGGGGAGCTGTTTTTT.

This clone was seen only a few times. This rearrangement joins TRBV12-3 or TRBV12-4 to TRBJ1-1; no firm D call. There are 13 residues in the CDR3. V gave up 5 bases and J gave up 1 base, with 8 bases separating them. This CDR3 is CASSRRRNTEAFF. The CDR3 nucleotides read TGTGCCAGCAGTAGGAGGAGGAACACTGAAGCTTTCTTT.

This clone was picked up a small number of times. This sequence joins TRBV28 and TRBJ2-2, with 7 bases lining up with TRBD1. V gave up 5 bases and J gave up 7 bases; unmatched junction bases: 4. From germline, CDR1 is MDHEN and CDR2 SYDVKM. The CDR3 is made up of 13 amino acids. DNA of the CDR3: TGTGCCAGCAGTGTAACAGGGGACGGGGAGCTGTTTTTT. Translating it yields CASSVTGDGELFF. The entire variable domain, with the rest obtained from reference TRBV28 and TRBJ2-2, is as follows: DVKVTQSSRYLVKRTGEKVFLECVQDMDHENMFWYRQDPGLGLRLIYFSYDVKMKEKGDIPEGYSVSREKKERFSLILESASTNQTSMYLCASSVTGDGELFFGEGSRLTVL.

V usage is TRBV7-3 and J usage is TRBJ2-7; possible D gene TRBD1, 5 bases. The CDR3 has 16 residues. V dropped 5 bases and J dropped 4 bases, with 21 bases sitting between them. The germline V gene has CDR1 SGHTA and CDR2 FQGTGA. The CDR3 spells CASSPPRQFKFYEQYF. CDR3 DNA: TGTGCCAGCAGCCCCCCCCGACAGTTCAAATTTTACGAGCAGTACTTC.

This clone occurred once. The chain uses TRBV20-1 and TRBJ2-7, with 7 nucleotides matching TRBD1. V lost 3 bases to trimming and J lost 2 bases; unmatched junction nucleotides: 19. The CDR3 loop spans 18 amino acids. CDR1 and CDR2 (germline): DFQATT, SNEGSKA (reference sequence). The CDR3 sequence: CSASSPGGRGTNPYEQYF. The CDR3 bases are TGCAGTGCTAGTAGTCCGGGCGGCAGGGGGACAAACCCCTACGAGCAGTACTTC.

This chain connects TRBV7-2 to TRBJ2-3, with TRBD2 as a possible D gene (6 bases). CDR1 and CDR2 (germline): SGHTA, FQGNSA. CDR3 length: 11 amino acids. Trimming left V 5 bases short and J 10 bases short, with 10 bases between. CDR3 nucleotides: TGTGCCAGCAGCACCAGCGGGCCGCAGTATTTT. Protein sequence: CASSTSGPQYF.

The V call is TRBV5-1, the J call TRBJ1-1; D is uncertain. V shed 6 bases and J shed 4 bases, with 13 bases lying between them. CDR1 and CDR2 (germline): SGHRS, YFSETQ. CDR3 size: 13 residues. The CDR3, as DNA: TGCGCCAGCATGTCTGGATCGGGCACTGAAGCTTTCTTT. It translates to CASMSGSGTEAFF.